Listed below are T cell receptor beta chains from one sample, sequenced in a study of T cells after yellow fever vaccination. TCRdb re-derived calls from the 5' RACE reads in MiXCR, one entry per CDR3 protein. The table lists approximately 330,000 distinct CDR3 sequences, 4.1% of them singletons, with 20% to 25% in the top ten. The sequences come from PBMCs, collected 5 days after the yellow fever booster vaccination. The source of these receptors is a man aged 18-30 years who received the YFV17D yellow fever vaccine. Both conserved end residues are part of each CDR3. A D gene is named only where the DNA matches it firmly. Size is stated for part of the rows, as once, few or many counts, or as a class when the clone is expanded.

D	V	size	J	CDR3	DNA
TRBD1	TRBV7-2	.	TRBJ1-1	CASSLLRQGEAFF	TGTGCCAGCAGCTTACTCAGACAGGGGGAAGCTTTCTTT
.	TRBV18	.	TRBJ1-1	CASSRGKDGFHPEAFF	TGTGCCAGCTCACGGGGAAAGGACGGGTTCCACCCTGAAGCTTTCTTT
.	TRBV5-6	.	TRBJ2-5	CASSLGGWQNQETQYF	TGTGCCAGCAGCTTGGGAGGGTGGCAGAACCAAGAGACCCAGTACTTC
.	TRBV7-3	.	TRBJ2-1	CASSPYGGYEQFF	TGTGCCAGCAGCCCCTATGGGGGTTATGAGCAGTTCTTC
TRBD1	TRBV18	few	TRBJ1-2	CASSPPYRGYGYTF	TGTGCCAGCTCACCACCCTACAGGGGTTATGGCTACACCTTC
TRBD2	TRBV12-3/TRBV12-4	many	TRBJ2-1	CASSPREGGGAHNEQFF	TGTGCCAGCAGCCCAAGAGAGGGCGGGGGGGCCCACAATGAGCAGTTCTTC
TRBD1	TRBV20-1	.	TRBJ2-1	CSASGTGYNEQFF	TGCAGTGCGTCTGGGACAGGATACAATGAGCAGTTCTTC
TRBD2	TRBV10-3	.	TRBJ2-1	CAISERTSGGGRGLEQFF	TGTGCCATCAGTGAGCGGACTAGCGGGGGGGGTCGGGGATTGGAGCAGTTCTTC
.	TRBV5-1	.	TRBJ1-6	CASSLAGVSYNSPLHF	TGCGCCAGCAGCTTGGCCGGGGTATCCTATAATTCACCCCTCCACTTT
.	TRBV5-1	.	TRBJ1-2	CASSLLDTAHGYTF	TGCGCCAGCAGCTTGTTAGACACGGCCCATGGCTACACCTTC
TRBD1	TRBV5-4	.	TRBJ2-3	CASSTRTGLFTDTQYF	TGTGCCAGCAGCACCCGGACAGGACTCTTCACAGATACGCAGTATTTT
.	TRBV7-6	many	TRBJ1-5	CASSRGEGQPQHF	TGTGCCAGCAGCCGTGGGGAAGGTCAGCCCCAGCATTTT
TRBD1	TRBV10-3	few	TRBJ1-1	CAIRAPGTGFSEAFF	TGTGCCATCAGGGCGCCCGGGACAGGGTTCAGTGAAGCTTTCTTT
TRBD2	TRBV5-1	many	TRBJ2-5	CASSLFSGAQETQYF	TGCGCCAGCAGCTTGTTTAGCGGGGCCCAAGAGACCCAGTACTTC
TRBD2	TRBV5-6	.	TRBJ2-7	CASTLTSVLVSYEQYF	TGTGCCAGCACCTTAACTAGCGTGCTTGTTTCCTACGAGCAGTACTTC
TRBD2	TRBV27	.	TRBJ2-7	CASSLSLAGAFYEQYF	TGTGCCAGCAGTTTATCTCTAGCGGGGGCCTTCTACGAGCAGTACTTC
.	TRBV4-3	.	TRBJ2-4	CASSQDLATGNIQYF	TGCGCCAGCAGCCAAGATCTAGCGACCGGAAACATTCAGTACTTC
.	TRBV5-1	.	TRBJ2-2	CASSWGPQQAGELFF	TGCGCCAGCAGCTGGGGACCCCAGCAGGCCGGGGAGCTGTTTTTT
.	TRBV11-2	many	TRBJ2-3	CASSPPGGDTQYF	TGTGCCAGCAGCCCCCCTGGGGGGGATACGCAGTATTTT
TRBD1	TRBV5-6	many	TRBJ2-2	CASIPGQGTAGELFF	TGTGCCAGCATTCCGGGACAGGGGACCGCCGGGGAGCTGTTTTTT
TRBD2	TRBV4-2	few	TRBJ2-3	CASSQDRLGAGGLTQYF	TGTGCCAGCAGCCAAGATCGTCTTGGAGCGGGGGGCCTAACGCAGTATTTT
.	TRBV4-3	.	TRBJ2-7	CASSQTDRYEQYF	TGCGCCAGCAGCCAGACCGACAGGTACGAGCAGTACTTC
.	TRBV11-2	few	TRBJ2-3	CASSLDGGTGDTQYF	TGTGCCAGCAGCTTAGATGGGGGGACGGGAGATACGCAGTATTTT
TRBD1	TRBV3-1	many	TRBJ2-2	CASSREDRDTGELFF	TGTGCCAGCAGCCGAGAGGACAGGGACACCGGGGAGCTGTTTTTT
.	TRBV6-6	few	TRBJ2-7	CASSYKYRFGNYEQYF	TGTGCCAGCAGTTATAAGTACAGGTTCGGGAACTACGAGCAGTACTTC
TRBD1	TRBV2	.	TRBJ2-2	CASSGDRGTGELFF	TGTGCCAGCAGTGGAGACAGGGGAACCGGGGAGCTGTTTTTT
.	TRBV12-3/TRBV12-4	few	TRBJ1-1	CASSPHLLGTEAFF	TGTGCCAGCAGTCCCCATCTTTTAGGGACTGAAGCTTTCTTT
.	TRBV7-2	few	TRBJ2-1	CASSRRHDEQFF	TGTGCCAGCAGTCGAAGACACGATGAGCAGTTCTTC
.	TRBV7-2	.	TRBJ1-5	CASSPHPIPGTVSNQPQHF	TGTGCCAGCAGCCCACACCCCATCCCCGGGACGGTTAGCAATCAGCCCCAGCATTTT
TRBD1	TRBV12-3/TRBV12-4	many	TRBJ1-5	CASSFDRGSQPQHF	TGTGCCAGCAGCTTTGACAGGGGAAGTCAGCCCCAGCATTTT
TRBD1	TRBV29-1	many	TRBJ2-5	CSVYHRGETQYF	TGCAGCGTATACCACAGGGGGGAGACCCAGTACTTC
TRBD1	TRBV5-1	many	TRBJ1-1	CASSLDHRGHAEAFF	TGCGCCAGCAGCTTGGATCACAGGGGGCATGCTGAAGCTTTCTTT
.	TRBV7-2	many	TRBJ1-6	CASSSLAYNSPLHF	TGTGCCAGCAGCTCCCTAGCCTATAATTCACCCCTCCACTTT
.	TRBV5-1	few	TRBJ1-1	CASSLLRGDTEAFF	TGCGCCAGCAGCTTGCTTCGGGGGGACACTGAAGCTTTCTTT
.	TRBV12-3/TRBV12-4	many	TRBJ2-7	CASSLDRASYEQYF	TGTGCCAGCAGTTTAGACAGGGCAAGCTACGAGCAGTACTTC
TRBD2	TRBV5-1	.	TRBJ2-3	CASSLGLAGGYTDTQYF	TGCGCCAGCAGCTTGGGGCTAGCGGGGGGATACACAGATACGCAGTATTTT
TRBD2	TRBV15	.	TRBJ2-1	CATSRDAGDQFF	TGTGCCACCAGCAGAGATGCGGGGGATCAGTTCTTC
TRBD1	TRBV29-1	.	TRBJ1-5	CSVGQGVGNQPQHF	TGCAGCGTTGGACAGGGGGTAGGGAATCAGCCCCAGCATTTT
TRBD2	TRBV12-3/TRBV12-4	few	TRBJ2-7	CASSLGLTSGGEQYF	TGTGCCAGCAGTTTGGGTCTGACTAGCGGGGGCGAGCAGTACTTC
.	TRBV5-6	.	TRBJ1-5	CASSKTQIRNQPQHF	TGTGCCAGCAGTAAGACACAGATTAGAAATCAGCCCCAGCATTTT
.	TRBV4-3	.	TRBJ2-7	CASSQDGQTNYEQYF	TGCGCCAGCAGCCAAGATGGCCAGACCAACTACGAGCAGTACTTC